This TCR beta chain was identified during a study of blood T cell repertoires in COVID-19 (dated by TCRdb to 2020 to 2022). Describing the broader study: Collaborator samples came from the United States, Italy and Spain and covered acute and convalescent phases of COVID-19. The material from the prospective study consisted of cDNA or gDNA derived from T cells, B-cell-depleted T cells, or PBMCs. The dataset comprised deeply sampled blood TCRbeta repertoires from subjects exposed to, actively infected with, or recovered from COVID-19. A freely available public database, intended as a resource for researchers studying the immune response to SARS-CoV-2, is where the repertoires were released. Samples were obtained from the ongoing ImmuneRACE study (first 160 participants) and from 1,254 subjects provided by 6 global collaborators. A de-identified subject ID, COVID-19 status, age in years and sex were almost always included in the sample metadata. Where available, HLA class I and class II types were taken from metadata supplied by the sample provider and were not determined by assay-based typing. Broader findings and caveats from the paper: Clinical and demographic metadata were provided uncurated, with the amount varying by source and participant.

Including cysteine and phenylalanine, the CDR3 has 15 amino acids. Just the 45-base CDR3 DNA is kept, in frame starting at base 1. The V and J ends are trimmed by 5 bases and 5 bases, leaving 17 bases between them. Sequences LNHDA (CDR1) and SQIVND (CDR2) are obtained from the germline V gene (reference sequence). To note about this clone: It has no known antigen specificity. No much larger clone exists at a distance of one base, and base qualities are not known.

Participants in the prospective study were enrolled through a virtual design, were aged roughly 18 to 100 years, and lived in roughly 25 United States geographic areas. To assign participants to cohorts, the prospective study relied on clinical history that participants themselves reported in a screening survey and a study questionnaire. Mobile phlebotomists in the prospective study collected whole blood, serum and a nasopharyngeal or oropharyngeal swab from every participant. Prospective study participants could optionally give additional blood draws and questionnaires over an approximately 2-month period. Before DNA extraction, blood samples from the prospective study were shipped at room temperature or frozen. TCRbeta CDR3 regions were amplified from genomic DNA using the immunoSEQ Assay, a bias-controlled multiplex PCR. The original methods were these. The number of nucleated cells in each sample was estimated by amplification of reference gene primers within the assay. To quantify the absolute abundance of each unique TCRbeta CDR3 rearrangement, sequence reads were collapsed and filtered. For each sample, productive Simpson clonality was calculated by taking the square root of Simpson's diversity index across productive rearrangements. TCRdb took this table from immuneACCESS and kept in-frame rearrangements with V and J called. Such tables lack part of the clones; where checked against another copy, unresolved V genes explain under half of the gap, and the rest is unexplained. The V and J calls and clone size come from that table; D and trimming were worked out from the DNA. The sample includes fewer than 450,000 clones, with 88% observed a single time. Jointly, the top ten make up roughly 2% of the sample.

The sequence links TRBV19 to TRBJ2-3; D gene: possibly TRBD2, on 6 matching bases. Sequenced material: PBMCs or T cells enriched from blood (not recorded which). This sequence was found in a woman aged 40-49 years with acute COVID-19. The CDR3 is CASSRPRDSRDTQYF. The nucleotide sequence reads TGTGCCAGTAGTCGGCCCCGGGACTCCAGAGATACGCAGTATTTT.